What follows are 29 T cell receptor beta chains derived from one specimen sequenced in a study of lymphopenia after photon versus proton radiotherapy. Generated by immunoSEQ multiplex PCR, the TCRdb table keeps only in-frame clones and is missing some. The repertoire has 45,000 to 65,000 clones, more than 90% of them found once; the top ten carry roughly 18%. The sample in question was peripheral blood, obtained from a patient treated with photon-based radiotherapy. The source of these receptors is a woman in her thirties or forties with cholangiocarcinoma.

The chain is built from TRBV19 and TRBJ1-1; TRBD1 agrees at 10 bases. The CDR3 runs 14 residues. Trimming at V came to 7 bases and at J to 4 bases, leaving 6 bases not matched to a gene. CDR1 and CDR2 (germline): LNHDA, SQIVND (reference sequence). The CDR3 bases are TGTGCCAGTACCATGACAGGGGGCCCCACTGAAGCTTTCTTT. Translating gives CASTMTGGPTEAFF.

This sequence joins TRBV7-2 and TRBJ1-2; D not resolved. Per germline, CDR1 SGHTA and CDR2 FQGNSA. Trimming removed 2 bases at V and 4 bases at J, with 5 bases between. The CDR3 is made up of 12 amino acids. The CDR3 nucleotides read TGTGCCAGCAGCTTAACTCTCTATGGCTACACCTTC. It specifies CASSLTLYGYTF.

This chain uses TRBV9 with TRBJ2-1; 8 bases are shared with TRBD2. CDR3 length: 16 residues. The ends lost 5 bases at V and 7 bases at J; junction bases unmatched: 14. CDR1 and CDR2 (germline): SGDLS, YYNGEE. CDR3 sequence (DNA): TGTGCCAGCAGTCCCGGGGGGGAGGTAGTGGTAAATGAGCAGTTCTTC. Translating gives CASSPGGEVVVNEQFF.

The chain is built from TRBV21-1 and TRBJ2-2; TRBD1, the D gene given by the table, was not confirmed from the DNA. TRBV21-1 is an annotated pseudogene. This CDR3 has 15 residues. The CDR3 reads CASSKGQARTGELFF. CDR3 DNA: TGTGCCAGCAGCAAAGGACAGGCCCGCACCGGGGAGCTGTTTTTT.

The chain carries TRBV19 and TRBJ2-2, with D maybe TRBD1 (5 bases). CDR1 is LNHDA and CDR2 is SQIVND in the germline V gene (reference sequence). Trimming cost V 3 bases and J 0 bases, with 8 bases left between them. This CDR3 has 15 residues. Here the CDR3 DNA reads TGTGCCAGTAGTATTAGGGGCGCGAACACCGGGGAGCTGTTTTTT. It yields the protein CASSIRGANTGELFF.

The chain has TRBV27 and TRBJ2-5; D is perhaps TRBD1 (6 bases). V lost 3 bases to trimming and J lost 4 bases, with 9 bases between them. The germline gives CDR1 MNHEY, CDR2 SMNVEV (reference sequence). The CDR3 is made up of 13 amino acids. Here the CDR3 reads CASSLNRAETQYF. The CDR3, as DNA: TGTGCCAGCAGTTTGAACAGGGCAGAGACCCAGTACTTC.

The gene calls are TRBV28 and TRBJ1-3; no clear D gene. The V end was cut by 8 bases, the J end by 0 bases, with 5 bases between. Germline V lookup: CDR1 MDHEN, CDR2 SYDVKM. This CDR3 comprises 12 residues. The CDR3: CASQSSGNTIYF. DNA for the CDR3: TGTGCCAGCCAGAGCTCTGGAAACACCATATATTTT.

The chain recombines TRBV30 with TRBJ1-4; TRBD1 aligns across 7 bases. The CDR3 spans 14 residues. V gave up 0 bases and J gave up 7 bases; unmatched junction bases: 5. Germline V CDR1 and CDR2: GTSNPN, SVGIG (reference sequence). The CDR3 reads CAWSVGGGGEKLFF. The CDR3 nucleotides read TGTGCCTGGAGTGTAGGGGGCGGGGGTGAAAAACTGTTTTTT. Based on the CDR3 plus reference TRBV30 and TRBJ1-4, the full variable domain is SQTIHQWPATLVQPVGSPLSLECTVEGTSNPNLYWYRQAAGRGLQLLFYSVGIGQISSEVPQNLSASRPQDRQFILSSKKLLLSDSGFYLCAWSVGGGGEKLFFGSGTQLSVL.

In nucleotides, the CDR3 is TGTGCCAGCAGTTTAACCTCCAGCGGGAAGTTCTACGAGCAGTACTTC. It encodes CASSLTSSGKFYEQYF. The chain is built from TRBV28 and TRBJ2-7; 7 nucleotides agree with TRBD2. This CDR3 region has 16 residues. The J segment lost 3 bases and the V segment lost 2 bases, leaving 10 bases of the junction unmatched. The germline gives CDR1 MDHEN, CDR2 SYDVKM.

The V gene is TRBV6-1, the J gene TRBJ2-7; 7 nucleotides align to TRBD1. CDR3 length: 17 amino acids. Germline loops: CDR1 MNHNS, CDR2 SASEGT. V was clipped by 1 base and J by 4 bases; unmatched bases: 13. The CDR3 spells CASSEVLGTAIHYEQYF. The CDR3 DNA is TGTGCCAGCAGTGAAGTTTTAGGGACAGCGATACATTACGAGCAGTACTTC.

The chain has TRBV28 and TRBJ1-5; unclear D gene. This CDR3 contains 20 residues. The germline V and J ends were trimmed by 8 bases and 6 bases, with 35 bases remaining between them. CDR1 is MDHEN and CDR2 is SYDVKM in the germline V gene. This CDR3 is CASLPPPPPPGRALFQPQHF. In nucleotides, the CDR3 is TGTGCCAGCCTCCCCCCCCCTCCCCCGCCGGGAAGGGCTTTATTTCAGCCCCAGCATTTT.

The DNA for the CDR3 is TGTGCCAGCAGTTTTGGGTCAGGGGGGGCCCGGTCCTACGAGCAGTACTTC. Protein sequence: CASSFGSGGARSYEQYF. The rearrangement uses TRBV28 and TRBJ2-7; D assignment may be TRBD1 or TRBD2 (7 bases each). The V end was cut by 3 bases, the J end by 1 base, with 19 bases between. There are 17 residues in the CDR3. Germline-derived CDR1 and CDR2 are MDHEN and SYDVKM.

This clone was seen just once. The chain carries TRBV7-2 and TRBJ2-5; D may be TRBD2 (6 bases). The CDR3 extends over 16 amino acids. Germline V gene sequence: CDR1 SGHTA, CDR2 FQGNSA. The germline V and J ends were trimmed by 0 bases and 2 bases, with 13 bases remaining between them. CDR3 residues: CASSLAWGLEQETQYF. The CDR3, as DNA: TGTGCCAGCAGCTTAGCATGGGGACTCGAACAAGAGACCCAGTACTTC.

The chain is built from TRBV1 and TRBJ2-7; the tabulated D call, TRBD2, remains unverified against the DNA. TRBV1 is listed as a pseudogene. The CDR3 has 18 residues. The CDR3 sequence: CTILRNRLAGVYSYEQYF. The CDR3 DNA follows: TGCACCATTTTGCGCAATCGACTAGCGGGAGTTTACTCCTACGAGCAGTACTTC.

This clone appeared a single time. The chain couples TRBV5-1 to TRBJ2-5, with D unclear. CDR1 is SGHRS and CDR2 is YFSETQ in the germline V gene. This CDR3 is built from 13 residues. V lost 4 bases, J lost 4 bases, and 11 bases lay in between. The CDR3 nucleotides are TGCGCCAGCAGCACGGGTGGCGGAGAGACCCAGTACTTC. It is translated as CASSTGGGETQYF.

The chain has TRBV7-2 and TRBJ2-1, with 8 bases that match TRBD2. Germline V gene sequence: CDR1 SGHTA, CDR2 FQGNSA. CDR3 length equals 15 residues. V gave up 3 bases and J gave up 7 bases; unmatched junction bases: 8. Written as DNA, the CDR3 is TGTGCCAGCAGCTTCAGCGGGAGTAATTCGAATGAGCAGTTCTTC. Translated: CASSFSGSNSNEQFF. Full variable domain (outside the CDR3, taken from reference TRBV7-2 and TRBJ2-1): GAGVSQSPSNKVTEKGKDVELRCDPISGHTALYWYRQSLGQGLEFLIYFQGNSAPDKSGLPSDRFSAERTGGSVSTLTIQRTQQEDSAVYLCASSFSGSNSNEQFFGPGTRLTVL.

The chain is built from TRBV7-2 and TRBJ2-1; the D gene is possibly TRBD2 (5 bases). Looked up from germline, CDR1 is SGHTA and CDR2 is FQGNSA. Trimming took 4 bases from V and 4 from J, leaving 11 bases between them. The CDR3 runs 14 residues. The DNA for the CDR3 is TGTGCCAGCAGCTCGGGGTTGGGATACAATGAGCAGTTCTTC. Encoded protein: CASSSGLGYNEQFF.

The CDR3 loop reads CASSWGGLGYTF. CDR3 sequence (DNA): TGTGCCAGCAGCTGGGGGGGGCTCGGCTACACCTTC. This chain links TRBV5-4 with TRBJ1-2; maybe TRBD1 (6 bases). Trimming pared 3 bases from V and 8 bases from J, leaving 11 bases between. The CDR3 consists of 12 residues. CDR1 is SGHNT, CDR2 YYREEE, per germline (reference sequence).

This chain links TRBV6-1 with TRBJ2-7, with 11 bases aligning to TRBD2. Germline CDR1 and CDR2: MNHNS and SASEGT. Germline trimming cut 7 bases from V and 11 bases from J; bases unmatched to any gene: 16. The CDR3 runs to 15 residues. CDR3 coding DNA: TGTGCCAGCACCTTAGCGGGAGGGCCCTCGGGCCAAAAGTACTTC. This translates into CASTLAGGPSGQKYF.

V usage is TRBV6-5 and J usage is TRBJ1-1; D perhaps matches TRBD1 (5 bases). The CDR3 has 15 amino acids. From germline, CDR1 is MNHEY and CDR2 SVGAGI. V lost 2 bases and J lost 1, with 11 bases in between. CDR3 sequence: CASSYEPGPNTEAFF. DNA of the CDR3: TGTGCCAGCAGTTACGAGCCAGGGCCGAACACTGAAGCTTTCTTT.

The chain couples TRBV6-1 to TRBJ1-2; no clear D gene. Trimming took 4 bases from V and 5 from J, leaving 8 bases between them. Per the germline V gene, CDR1 is MNHNS and CDR2 is SASEGT. The CDR3 runs 12 residues. This chain's CDR3 is CASSVTGYGYTF. The CDR3 DNA sequence: TGTGCCAGCAGTGTGACGGGGTATGGCTACACCTTC.

The rearrangement links TRBV2 to TRBJ2-5, with no clear D. Trimming shortened V by 7 bases and J by 5 bases, and 11 bases separated the two germline ends. Germline V gene data show CDR1 as SNHLY and CDR2 as FYNNEI. This CDR3 spans 12 amino acids. The CDR3 region has the DNA TGTGCCAGCACCCTCTTTACCGAGACCCAGTACTTC. It translates to CASTLFTETQYF.

The chain is built from TRBV30 and TRBJ1-5; D is uncertain. Germline CDR1 is GTSNPN and CDR2 is SVGIG (reference sequence). CDR3 length equals 13 residues. The ends were cut back, 3 bases at V and 8 bases at J, with 14 bases in the middle. The DNA for the CDR3 is TGTGCCTGGAGCCTTGACCCGAGGGAGCCCCAGCATTTT. Protein: CAWSLDPREPQHF.

This clone was detected once. The chain joins TRBV9 to TRBJ2-2; perhaps TRBD2 as D (6 bases). The CDR3 sequence is 13 residues long. Trimming took 5 bases from V and 6 from J, leaving 11 bases between them. Germline V gene lookup returns CDR1 SGDLS and CDR2 YYNGEE. CDR3 protein: CASSAGLAGELFF. The CDR3 DNA follows: TGTGCCAGCAGTGCGGGATTGGCCGGGGAGCTGTTTTTT.

The V call is TRBV28, the J call TRBJ1-3; possibly TRBD1 for D (5 bases). Trimming removed 2 bases from V and 2 bases from J, with 7 bases in between. The germline gives CDR1 MDHEN, CDR2 SYDVKM. The CDR3 extends over 14 amino acids. Here the CDR3 DNA reads TGTGCCAGCAGTTTAGTCAGGGCTGGAAACACCATATATTTT. This codes for CASSLVRAGNTIYF.

V and J are TRBV18 and TRBJ1-1; D is unclear. The length of the CDR3 is 13 residues. V was cut by 3 bases and J by 0 bases, with 5 bases left in between. CDR1 KGHSH and CDR2 LQKENI come from the germline V gene. The CDR3 nucleotides read TGTGCCAGCTCACCGGAATTGAACACTGAAGCTTTCTTT. The encoded protein is CASSPELNTEAFF.

The genes are TRBV7-8 and TRBJ2-7; 10 bases line up with TRBD2. Germline CDR1 is SGHVS and CDR2 is FQNEAQ. The V segment lost 5 bases and the J segment 0 bases; nucleotides outside the gene matches: 4. The CDR3 runs 15 residues. For the CDR3, the DNA is TGTGCCAGCAGCACCCAGCGGGGGGGCTCCTACGAGCAGTACTTC. Translating gives CASSTQRGGSYEQYF.

J is TRBJ2-2 and V is TRBV30, with unresolved D. Trimming stripped 3 bases from V and 3 bases from J, with 11 bases between. CDR3 length equals 14 residues. CDR1 GTSNPN and CDR2 SVGIG come from the germline V gene (reference sequence). The CDR3 DNA sequence: TGTGCCTGGAGCGCCGACCGTTACACCGGGGAGCTGTTTTTT. Translation: CAWSADRYTGELFF.

The chain combines TRBV28 with TRBJ2-1; 8 bases match TRBD2. With V trimmed by 3 bases and J by 6 bases, 7 bases remained unmatched. The CDR3 runs 15 residues. Germline CDR1 MDHEN, CDR2 SYDVKM. The CDR3 region has the DNA TGTGCCAGCAGTTTTTTAGGCGGGAGGTCCAATGAGCAGTTCTTC. This codes for CASSFLGGRSNEQFF.